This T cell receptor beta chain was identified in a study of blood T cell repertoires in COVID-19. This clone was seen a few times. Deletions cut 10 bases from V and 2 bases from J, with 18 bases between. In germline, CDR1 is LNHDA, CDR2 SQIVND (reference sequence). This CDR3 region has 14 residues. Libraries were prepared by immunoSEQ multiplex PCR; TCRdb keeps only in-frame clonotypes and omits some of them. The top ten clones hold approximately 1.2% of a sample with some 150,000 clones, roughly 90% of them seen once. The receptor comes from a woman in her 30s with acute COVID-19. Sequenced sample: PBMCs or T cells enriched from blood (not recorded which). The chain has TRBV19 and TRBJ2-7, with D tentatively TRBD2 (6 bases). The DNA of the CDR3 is TGTGCCACCCGGCCCGGGACGGGAGCCTACGAGCAGTACTTC. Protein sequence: CATRPGTGAYEQYF.